This T cell receptor (beta chain) was sequenced during a study of CD8 T cells in ankylosing spondylitis (dated by TCRdb to about 2017). Study-wide context: The study set out to find disease-linked TCR variants by profiling T cell receptor beta repertoires in ankylosing spondylitis patients and healthy donors. In total, the full study cohort was made up of approximately 99 healthy donors and approximately 27 ankylosing spondylitis patients. Peripheral blood samples were taken, and synovial fluid was additionally collected from ankylosing spondylitis patients.

Data came from an Illumina HiSeq 2500. TCR beta libraries were prepared by quantitative 5'-RACE with molecular barcodes. The authors' pipeline ran thus. To identify disease-linked TCR variants, a new computational method was used, one built on a probabilistic model of VDJ rearrangement. TCRdb cleaned the public reads at Q25 with fastp, built clones with MiXCR and kept in-frame beta chains. Each entry merges the rows of one CDR3 protein and shows their most common DNA and genes. The V and J calls come from TCRdb's annotation, not from the publication. Here the sample has 250,000 to 350,000 distinct CDR3 sequences; less than 9.5% occur a single time. The ten largest clonotypes hold roughly 15% of the sample. On the study overall, not on this receptor specifically: Some TCR beta motif variants had previously been reported in synovial fluid and blood of reactive arthritis patients, which suggested common disease-initiation mechanisms. A CD8+ phenotype was shown by the disease-linked clones, which were found at relatively low frequencies in peripheral blood. According to the report, matched synovial fluid samples from ankylosing spondylitis patients were significantly enriched for the disease-linked clones. Blood from ankylosing spondylitis patients appeared to be characterized by a TCR beta motif made up of several highly homologous amino acid variants.

The germline V gene yields SQVTM for CDR1 and ANQGSEA for CDR2. From its cysteine to its phenylalanine, the CDR3 spans 15 amino acids. Here the CDR3 DNA is all that survives: 45 bases in frame from base 1. The junction shows trimming of 7 bases on V and 0 bases on J, and the gene matches do not reach 8 bases of it. Concerning this clonotype: Its cognate antigen has yet to be identified. No base quality values were provided; no much bigger clone lies one nucleotide off.

This TCR was sampled from a male donor with ankylosing spondylitis. The sample taken for sequencing was blood, either unsorted or a sorted T cell fraction (not recorded which). Recombination joined TRBV29-1 with TRBJ1-1, with 10 bases in between that match TRBD1. DNA sequence: TGCAGCGCCGTTCCGACAGGGGGCATGAACACTGAAGCTTTCTTT. Translated, this gives CSAVPTGGMNTEAFF.